These 4 T cell receptor beta chains originate from one sample sequenced in a study of T cell repertoires in cytomegalovirus infection. One entry per CDR3 protein, called by TCRdb with MiXCR from the reads. The sample shows hundreds of thousands of distinct CDR3 sequences, 25% to 35% of them seen only once. These receptors have no known antigen. Here the sequenced sample was cultured PBMCs, taken from culture after CMV antigen stimulation. The receptors come from a human donor in good health (CMV status not recorded). Some clones in this sample may be carry-over from other donors' samples.

This chain links TRBV27 with TRBJ1-2; D is ambiguous. The CDR3 is 12 residues long. V was shortened by 8 bases and J by 3 bases, with 10 bases between the two germline ends. CDR1 and CDR2 (germline): MNHEY, SMNVEV (reference sequence). CDR3 in DNA: TGTGCCAGCCTGGACCCTTACTATGGCTACACCTTC. Translation gives CASLDPYYGYTF.

The genes are TRBV4-1 and TRBJ1-2; D is unclear. The V end lost 1 base, the J end lost 7 bases, and 7 bases lay between the germline ends. This CDR3 comprises 12 residues. Germline V gene sequence: CDR1 MGHRA, CDR2 YSYEKL. For the CDR3, the DNA is TGCGCCAGCAGCCAAGGTCTATTTGGCTACACCTTC. Encoded protein: CASSQGLFGYTF.

This clonotype was found a few times. The chain uses TRBV7-2 and TRBJ2-3, with 8 bases that match TRBD2. The J segment lost 3 bases and the V segment lost 6 bases, leaving 17 bases of the junction unmatched. Germline V gene data show CDR1 as SGHTA and CDR2 as FQGNSA. The CDR3 contains 18 residues. The CDR3 coding sequence is TGTGCCAGCAGGTCCTGGGGCGGGGGGCTCTCGAAAACAGATACGCAGTATTTT. As protein: CASRSWGGGLSKTDTQYF.

The chain's CDR3 is CASSSVRQHNSPLHF. CDR3 nucleotides: TGTGCCAGCAGTTCCGTCCGGCAACATAATTCACCCCTCCACTTT. The rearrangement joins TRBV28 to TRBJ1-6; D uncertain. V was clipped by 4 bases and J by 5 bases, with 12 bases between them. The CDR3 has 15 amino acids. The germline V gene encodes CDR1 MDHEN and CDR2 SYDVKM.